This T cell receptor (beta chain) was sequenced for a study of shared clonotypes between healthy human individuals. The overall study: Donor ages ranged 18 to 49 years: a couple of women, a few men. CD4 naive cells filled three plates per donor, CD4 memory three, CD8 naive two and CD8 memory one.

Every immunoSEQ plate was one replicate of a subset's evenly spread DNA. Using immunoSEQ multiplex PCR, the repertoire was profiled, and TCRdb retains in-frame clones only, with some absent. The profile shows roughly 2.4 million clones, 90% to 96% of them singletons. The length of the CDR3 is 16 residues. Germline trimming cut 2 bases from V and 1 base from J; bases unmatched to any gene: 10. Germline V CDR1 and CDR2: SQVTM, ANQGSEA. Sequencing was performed on naive CD4+ T cells sorted from blood. Regarding subset: CD45RA+ positively selected. The clonotype comes from a man aged 18 to 29 in good health. The gene calls are TRBV29-1 and TRBJ1-1, with 7 positions matching TRBD1. CDR3 in DNA: TGCAGCGTTGAATCGGTGGGGACAGTGAAGAACACTGAAGCTTTCTTT. This codes for CSVESVGTVKNTEAFF.